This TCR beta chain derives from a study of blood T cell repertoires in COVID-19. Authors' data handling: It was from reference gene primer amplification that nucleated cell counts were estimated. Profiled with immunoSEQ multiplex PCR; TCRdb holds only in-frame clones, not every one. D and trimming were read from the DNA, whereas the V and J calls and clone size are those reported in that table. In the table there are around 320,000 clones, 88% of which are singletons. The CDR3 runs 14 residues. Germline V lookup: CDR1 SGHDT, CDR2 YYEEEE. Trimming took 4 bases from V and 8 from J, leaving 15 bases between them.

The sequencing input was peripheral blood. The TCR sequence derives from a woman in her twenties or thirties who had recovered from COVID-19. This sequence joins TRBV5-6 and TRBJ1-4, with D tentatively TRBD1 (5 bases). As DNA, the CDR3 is TGTGCCAGCAGCCCTCGACAGACTCCGGAAAAACTGTTTTTT. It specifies CASSPRQTPEKLFF. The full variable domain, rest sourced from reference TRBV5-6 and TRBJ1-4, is DAGVTQSPTHLIKTRGQQVTLRCSPKSGHDTVSWYQQALGQGPQFIFQYYEEEERQRGNFPDRFSGHQFPNYSSELNVNALLLGDSALYLCASSPRQTPEKLFFGSGTQLSVL.